The 19 T cell receptor beta chains presented below share a single source sample, sequenced in a study of blood T cell repertoires in COVID-19. The repertoire was sequenced with immunoSEQ multiplex PCR; TCRdb's copy has only in-frame clones and lacks some. Of around 200,000 clones listed, 80% to 90% were seen once; the top ten hold 2.9%. The sample was peripheral blood. The source is a man aged 45 to 65 with active or convalescent COVID-19.

The chain recombines TRBV5-1 with TRBJ2-7, with a weak D call TRBD1 (5 bases). Germline V CDR1 and CDR2: SGHRS, YFSETQ. The CDR3 spans 14 residues. The ends were cut back, 3 bases at V and 0 bases at J, with 10 bases in the middle. The CDR3 spells CASSSGASSYEQYF. The CDR3 nucleotides read TGCGCCAGCAGCTCTGGGGCCTCCTCCTACGAGCAGTACTTC.

J is TRBJ1-2 and V is TRBV27, with a weak D call TRBD1 (5 bases). The CDR3 length is 15 residues. Trimming left V 3 bases short and J 4 bases short, with 15 bases between. Germline V gene data show CDR1 as MNHEY and CDR2 as SMNVEV (reference sequence). CDR3 in amino acids: CASSLKPRDPYGYTF. In nucleotides, the CDR3 is TGTGCCAGCAGTTTGAAGCCCAGGGATCCCTATGGCTACACCTTC.

V is TRBV6-2 or TRBV6-3 and J is TRBJ1-1; D remains ambiguous. CDR3 length: 13 amino acids. Trimming left V 5 bases short and J 5 bases short, with 12 bases between. Germline V gene lookup returns CDR1 MNHEY and CDR2 SVGEGT. In DNA, the CDR3 is TGTGCCAGCAGTGCTCACCCCAGGACTGAAGCTTTCTTT. Its translation: CASSAHPRTEAFF.

Only a few counts were recorded for this clone. This chain links TRBV19 with TRBJ2-1, with 7 nucleotides matching TRBD2. The V segment lost 3 bases and the J segment 5 bases; nucleotides outside the gene matches: 7. Germline loops: CDR1 LNHDA, CDR2 SQIVND (reference sequence). The CDR3 totals 15 residues. CDR3 amino acids: CASSMGGRRDNEQFF. CDR3 coding DNA: TGTGCCAGTAGTATGGGGGGGAGGCGTGACAATGAGCAGTTCTTC.

This clone was found once. The chain recombines TRBV29-1 with TRBJ2-1; D may be TRBD2 (6 bases). This CDR3 has 14 amino acids. In germline, CDR1 is SQVTM, CDR2 ANQGSEA. With 7 bases removed from V and 7 bases from J, the gap between germline ends came to 20 bases. CDR3 in amino acids: CSGLVGGGLNEQFF. The CDR3 nucleotides read TGCAGCGGGTTGGTCGGGGGAGGATTAAATGAGCAGTTCTTC.

The chain employs TRBV9 and TRBJ2-5, with TRBD2 identical over 13 bases. Germline CDR1 reads SGDLS; CDR2 reads YYNGEE. This CDR3 region has 17 residues. J gave up 3 bases and V 0 bases, and 5 bases lay outside the gene matches. The CDR3 here is CASSVAAGLAGEETQYF. The CDR3 nucleotides are TGTGCCAGCAGCGTAGCCGCAGGACTAGCGGGGGAAGAGACCCAGTACTTC.

This clone was detected only once. The rearrangement links TRBV12-5 to TRBJ2-5, with TRBD1 matching 7 bases. Germline trimming cut 5 bases from V and 3 bases from J; bases unmatched to any gene: 3. Germline CDR1 reads LGHNT; CDR2 reads FRNRAP. CDR3 length: 13 amino acids. CDR3 in DNA: TGTGCTAGTGGTCTTGGGACAGAAGAGACCCAGTACTTC. Translated: CASGLGTEETQYF.

This clone has a single count. The rearrangement uses TRBV6-2 or TRBV6-3 and TRBJ1-2; D possibly corresponds to TRBD1 (6 bases). CDR3 size: 14 residues. V was clipped by 5 bases and J by 3 bases, with 13 bases between them. CDR1 and CDR2 (germline): MNHEY, SVGEGT. DNA for the CDR3: TGTGCCAGCAGTCCCAACAGGGCTCACTATGGCTACACCTTC. It translates to CASSPNRAHYGYTF.

The chain couples TRBV11-2 to TRBJ1-2; 7 bases align to TRBD1. The ends lost 5 bases at V and 10 bases at J; junction bases unmatched: 4. This CDR3 is 11 amino acids long. Germline-derived CDR1 and CDR2 are SGHAT and FQNNGV. CDR3 residues: CASSQDRDYTF. CDR3 DNA sequence: TGTGCCAGCAGCCAAGACAGGGACTACACCTTC.

The J gene is TRBJ2-2, the V gene TRBV30; tentatively, D is TRBD2 (5 bases). Trimming cost V 0 bases and J 4 bases, with 9 bases left between them. Germline values: CDR1 GTSNPN, CDR2 SVGIG (reference sequence). The CDR3 length is 14 residues. For the CDR3, the DNA is TGTGCCTGGAGTGTACTAGTGGCCACCGGGGAGCTGTTTTTT. Its protein is CAWSVLVATGELFF. The whole variable domain, filled in from reference TRBV30 and TRBJ2-2, reads SQTIHQWPATLVQPVGSPLSLECTVEGTSNPNLYWYRQAAGRGLQLLFYSVGIGQISSEVPQNLSASRPQDRQFILSSKKLLLSDSGFYLCAWSVLVATGELFFGEGSRLTVL.

This chain connects TRBV5-6 to TRBJ1-1; TRBD1 matches 11 bases. This CDR3 contains 15 residues. Germline V lookup: CDR1 SGHDT, CDR2 YYEEEE. V shed 4 bases and J 4 bases; nucleotides not matched to a gene: 6. CDR3 in DNA: TGTGCCAGCAGCCGGACAGGGGGCGAGGTCACTGAAGCTTTCTTT. It is translated as CASSRTGGEVTEAFF.

This rearrangement joins TRBV10-3 to TRBJ2-2; unclear D gene. Trimming removed 4 bases from V and 5 bases from J, with 8 bases in between. There are 13 residues in the CDR3. CDR1 ENHRY and CDR2 SYGVKD come from the germline V gene. CDR3 sequence (DNA): TGTGCCATCAGTGGGGCTCGGACCGGGGAGCTGTTTTTT. It yields the protein CAISGARTGELFF.

This chain connects TRBV19 to TRBJ1-2, with 7 bases identical to TRBD1. The CDR3 spans 17 residues. Germline V gene lookup returns CDR1 LNHDA and CDR2 SQIVND (reference sequence). V trimming: 5 bases; J trimming: 6 bases; junction bases outside the gene matches: 18. CDR3 residues: CASSPQSPTGVGNGYTF. CDR3 sequence (DNA): TGTGCCAGTAGTCCCCAAAGCCCAACAGGGGTGGGGAATGGCTACACCTTC.

The rearrangement links TRBV6-6 to TRBJ1-6; D is unresolved. The CDR3 length is 13 residues. The V and J ends lost 6 bases and 0 bases respectively, with 3 bases between them. In germline, CDR1 is MNHNY, CDR2 SVGAGI (reference sequence). The CDR3 region has the DNA TGTGCCAGCAGCCGCTCCTATAATTCACCCCTCCACTTT. Its translation is CASSRSYNSPLHF.

This chain links TRBV2 with TRBJ1-1; tentatively, D is TRBD1 (6 bases). The CDR3 consists of 13 residues. The V end was cut by 7 bases, the J end by 1 base, with 10 bases between. Germline V gives CDR1 SNHLY, CDR2 FYNNEI. For the CDR3, the DNA is TGTGCCAGCACCTTGGACAGGAACACTGAAGCTTTCTTT. This translates into CASTLDRNTEAFF.

This clone was seen only a few times. The chain has TRBV3-1 (or the pseudogene TRBV3-2) and TRBJ1-6; D is uncertain. Germline V gene data show CDR1 as LGHDT and CDR2 as YNNKEL (reference sequence). The CDR3 consists of 12 residues. The V end was cut by 3 bases, the J end by 6 bases, with 3 bases between. CDR3 residues: CASSHLNSPLHF. As DNA, the CDR3 is TGTGCCAGCAGCCACCTTAATTCACCCCTCCACTTT.

V is TRBV6-4 and J is TRBJ1-4; no clear D gene. Per the germline V gene, CDR1 is MRHNA and CDR2 is SNTAGT. The CDR3 runs to 18 residues. V was pared by 2 bases and J by 0 bases, with 16 bases between. The CDR3 DNA reads TGTGCCAGCAGTGACCCCTATGATCGTACTGCAACTAATGAAAAACTGTTTTTT. This translates into CASSDPYDRTATNEKLFF.

V and J are TRBV28 and TRBJ1-4; 9 bases align to TRBD1. The trim removed 6 bases at V and 4 bases at J, leaving 9 bases unmatched. Germline V CDR1 and CDR2: MDHEN, SYDVKM. The CDR3 spans 16 residues. The DNA of the CDR3 is TGTGCCAGCAGCACCCGCCTGACAGGGGGTAATGAAAAACTGTTTTTT. Residues: CASSTRLTGGNEKLFF.

A few counts support this clone. This chain connects TRBV13 to TRBJ1-2; possibly TRBD1 for D (5 bases). The CDR3 is made up of 13 amino acids. CDR1 and CDR2 (germline): PRHDT, FYEKMQ (reference sequence). V was trimmed by 4 bases and J by 4 bases, leaving 10 bases between them. CDR3 bases: TGTGCCAGCAGCTCCAGGGTATCCTATGGCTACACCTTC. Amino acid sequence: CASSSRVSYGYTF.